A single sample is the source of the 29 T cell receptor beta chains below, sequenced in a study of blood T cell repertoires in COVID-19. Profiled with immunoSEQ multiplex PCR; TCRdb holds only in-frame clones, not every one. The table shows 35,000 to 55,000 clones, with roughly 88% occurring only once. The sample was peripheral blood. The receptors were gathered from a human donor in a cohort sampled during active COVID-19.

The chain employs TRBV7-2 and TRBJ1-5; 7 nucleotides align to TRBD1. The length of the CDR3 is 16 residues. Germline V lookup: CDR1 SGHTA, CDR2 FQGNSA. V was clipped by 1 base and J by 4 bases; unmatched bases: 7. The CDR3 DNA reads as TGTGCCAGCAGCTTAGATGGGCAGGGGGAAAATCAGCCCCAGCATTTT. Its protein product is CASSLDGQGENQPQHF. Full variable domain (rest looked up from reference TRBV7-2 and TRBJ1-5): GAGVSQSPSNKVTEKGKDVELRCDPISGHTALYWYRQSLGQGLEFLIYFQGNSAPDKSGLPSDRFSAERTGGSVSTLTIQRTQQEDSAVYLCASSLDGQGENQPQHFGDGTRLSIL.

The chain combines TRBV5-1 with TRBJ2-1, with 16 bases identical to TRBD2. This CDR3 is built from 18 residues. V shed 4 bases and J 3 bases; nucleotides not matched to a gene: 7. Per the germline V gene, CDR1 is SGHRS and CDR2 is YFSETQ. The CDR3: CASSTGTSGGAHYNEQFF. In nucleotides, the CDR3 is TGCGCCAGCAGCACCGGGACTAGCGGGGGGGCCCACTACAATGAGCAGTTCTTC. Drawing the rest from reference TRBV5-1 and TRBJ2-1, the complete variable domain is KAGVTQTPRYLIKTRGQQVTLSCSPISGHRSVSWYQQTPGQGLQFLFEYFSETQRNKGNFPGRFSGRQFSNSRSEMNVSTLELGDSALYLCASSTGTSGGAHYNEQFFGPGTRLTVL.

The V call is TRBV11-2, the J call TRBJ2-1; 7 nucleotides align to TRBD1. Germline lookup yields CDR1 SGHAT and CDR2 FQNNGV. There are 15 residues in the CDR3. With 6 bases clipped from V and 7 bases from J, the junction kept 12 bases outside the gene matches. The CDR3 reads CASSWDRIPLNEQFF. DNA of the CDR3: TGTGCCAGCAGTTGGGACAGAATTCCTCTTAATGAGCAGTTCTTC. Combining the CDR3 with reference TRBV11-2 and TRBJ2-1 gives the whole variable domain EAGVAQSPRYKIIEKRQSVAFWCNPISGHATLYWYQQILGQGPKLLIQFQNNGVVDDSQLPKDRFSAERLKGVDSTLKIQPAKLEDSAVYLCASSWDRIPLNEQFFGPGTRLTVL.

The chain joins TRBV7-3 to TRBJ2-2; TRBD2 might be the D (5 bases). Germline loops: CDR1 SGHTA, CDR2 FQGTGA. V was cut by 4 bases and J by 6 bases, with 9 bases left in between. The CDR3 extends over 13 amino acids. This chain's CDR3 is CASSYRESGELFF. CDR3 nucleotide sequence: TGTGCCAGCAGCTACCGGGAATCCGGGGAGCTGTTTTTT.

V is TRBV2 and J is TRBJ2-3; 7 positions agree with TRBD2. Trimming at V came to 11 bases and at J to 7 bases, leaving 9 bases not matched to a gene. The V gene's germline CDR1 is SNHLY and CDR2 FYNNEI. The CDR3 spans 12 residues. The CDR3 spells CAAGGDANTQYF. Written as DNA, the CDR3 is TGTGCCGCTGGGGGGGACGCCAATACGCAGTATTTT.

V is TRBV28 and J is TRBJ1-3; tentative D call: TRBD1 (5 bases). V lost 5 bases and J lost 8, with 13 bases in between. CDR1 is MDHEN, CDR2 SYDVKM, per germline. The CDR3 consists of 13 residues. The CDR3 is CASSTWTGDTIYF. The CDR3 DNA follows: TGTGCCAGCAGTACATGGACGGGGGACACCATATATTTT.

This chain connects TRBV6-1 to TRBJ1-4; D is unclear. From germline, CDR1 is MNHNS and CDR2 SASEGT. V lost 0 bases and J 11 bases, leaving 7 bases between the germline ends. The CDR3 covers 12 residues. CDR3 in amino acids: CASSEARFKLFF. In DNA, the CDR3 is TGTGCCAGCAGTGAAGCCCGGTTTAAACTGTTTTTT.

This chain joins TRBV15 and TRBJ1-2, with unresolved D. Germline V gene data show CDR1 as LNHNV and CDR2 as YYDKDF (reference sequence). V dropped 1 base and J dropped 5 bases, with 8 bases sitting between them. The CDR3 sequence is 13 residues long. The CDR3 DNA follows: TGTGCCACCAGCAGAGTCCCGGGGTATGGCTACACCTTC. Translated, it gives CATSRVPGYGYTF.

Written as DNA, the CDR3 is TGTGCCAGCAGCACGGGACAGGGAGGTTCCGGGGAGCTGTTTTTT. This sequence encodes CASSTGQGGSGELFF. The chain employs TRBV7-3 and TRBJ2-2, with TRBD1 identical over 9 bases. The trim removed 5 bases at V and 6 bases at J, leaving 7 bases unmatched. The germline CDR1 and CDR2 sequences are SGHTA and FQGTGA. The length of the CDR3 is 15 residues.

The V and J genes are TRBV5-4 and TRBJ1-2; TRBD1 aligns across 7 bases. In germline, CDR1 is SGHNT, CDR2 YYREEE (reference sequence). CDR3 length: 17 residues. V lost 6 bases and J lost 3; bases outside the gene matches: 17. This chain's CDR3 is CASTEPKPQGGDYGYTF. The CDR3 DNA follows: TGTGCCAGCACCGAACCAAAGCCCCAGGGGGGCGACTATGGCTACACCTTC.

V and J are TRBV19 and TRBJ1-4, with D tentatively TRBD1 (6 bases). From germline, CDR1 is LNHDA and CDR2 SQIVND (reference sequence). The CDR3 extends over 19 amino acids. V shed 8 bases and J shed 1 base, with 26 bases lying between them. CDR3 DNA: TGTGCCAGTCGAAGGGGGGGCCTACTCGGAGGCCGAACTAATGAAAAACTGTTTTTT. It yields the protein CASRRGGLLGGRTNEKLFF.

There are a few counts of this clone. This chain links TRBV28 with TRBJ1-1, with unresolved D. The CDR3 has 12 amino acids. V was pared by 8 bases and J by 6 bases, with 13 bases between. Germline loops: CDR1 MDHEN, CDR2 SYDVKM. In nucleotides, the CDR3 is TGTGCCAGCGAGAGTGAGAAAGCTGAAGCTTTCTTT. Residues: CASESEKAEAFF.

The chain carries TRBV5-6 and TRBJ1-2; maybe TRBD1 (6 bases). V was shortened by 5 bases and J by 7 bases, with 9 bases between the two germline ends. CDR1 is SGHDT, CDR2 YYEEEE, per germline. The CDR3 is 11 amino acids. Here the CDR3 DNA reads TGTGCCAGCAGTCCAGGGGCTGGCTACACCTTC. As protein: CASSPGAGYTF.

The chain uses TRBV6-2 or TRBV6-3 and TRBJ2-7; D remains unclear. V was shortened by 5 bases and J by 2 bases, with 4 bases between the two germline ends. Germline V gives CDR1 MNHEY, CDR2 SVGEGT. This CDR3 spans 11 amino acids. CDR3 region: CASSPAYEQYF. In DNA form, the CDR3 reads TGTGCCAGCAGTCCAGCCTACGAGCAGTACTTC.

This rearrangement joins TRBV2 to TRBJ2-3, with D maybe TRBD1 (5 bases). Per the germline V gene, CDR1 is SNHLY and CDR2 is FYNNEI. The V end was cut by 1 base, the J end by 0 bases, with 11 bases between. This CDR3 contains 16 residues. The chain's CDR3 is CASSEGGRWSTDTQYF. Here the CDR3 DNA reads TGTGCCAGCAGTGAAGGGGGCAGATGGAGCACAGATACGCAGTATTTT.

The CDR3 loop is CASRFSTLTLAGNNEQFF. CDR3 in DNA: TGTGCAAGTCGCTTTTCAACACTAACGTTAGCGGGGAACAATGAGCAGTTCTTC. The rearrangement joins TRBV12-2 to TRBJ2-1; no DNA check was done on the table's D call, TRBD2. TRBV12-2 is a known pseudogene. This CDR3 region has 18 residues.

The chain recombines TRBV7-8 with TRBJ1-1; the D gene is possibly TRBD1 (5 bases). Trimming took off 1 base at V and 5 bases at J, with 14 bases between the two ends. Germline V gives CDR1 SGHVS, CDR2 FQNEAQ. The CDR3 is 15 amino acids. CDR3 loop: CASSLDAGGKTEAFF. DNA for the CDR3: TGTGCCAGCAGCTTAGATGCGGGGGGGAAGACTGAAGCTTTCTTT.

The V and J genes are TRBV7-9 and TRBJ2-2, with unresolved D. The CDR3 covers 13 residues. Trimming took off 1 base at V and 6 bases at J, with 6 bases between the two ends. Germline loops: CDR1 SEHNR, CDR2 FQNEAQ (reference sequence). The CDR3 loop is CASSLDSAGELFF. In nucleotides, the CDR3 is TGTGCCAGCAGCTTAGATTCAGCCGGGGAGCTGTTTTTT.

The V and J genes are TRBV24-1 and TRBJ2-2, with D uncertain. This CDR3 is 15 amino acids long. The V end was cut by 4 bases, the J end by 7 bases, with 15 bases between. CDR1 is KGHDR and CDR2 is SFDVKD in the germline V gene. The CDR3 DNA follows: TGTGCCACCAGTGACCAGGCCCCGGTTGGCGGGGAGCTGTTTTTT. Translated: CATSDQAPVGGELFF.

The rearrangement joins TRBV5-4 to TRBJ1-3, with a possible D match to TRBD1 (5 bases). V dropped 4 bases and J dropped 6 bases, with 14 bases sitting between them. Germline V gives CDR1 SGHNT, CDR2 YYREEE (reference sequence). This CDR3 region has 14 residues. The CDR3 DNA sequence: TGTGCCAGCAGCCCATCGCCCAGGGAAAACACCATATATTTT. Protein sequence: CASSPSPRENTIYF.

The chain joins TRBV4-1 to TRBJ2-7, with 9 bases fitting TRBD2. In germline, CDR1 is MGHRA, CDR2 YSYEKL. This CDR3 region has 15 residues. Trimming at V came to 0 bases and at J to 6 bases, leaving 6 bases not matched to a gene. CDR3 amino acids: CASSQEGGGAFEQYF. DNA of the CDR3: TGCGCCAGCAGCCAAGAGGGCGGGGGGGCGTTCGAGCAGTACTTC.

V and J are TRBV6-5 and TRBJ2-7, with a weak D call TRBD1 (6 bases). Trimming cost V 0 bases and J 2 bases, with 11 bases left between them. This CDR3 contains 15 residues. Germline CDR1 and CDR2: MNHEY and SVGAGI. The CDR3 region is CASSYSIQGTYEQYF. The CDR3 DNA reads as TGTGCCAGCAGTTACTCGATTCAGGGGACCTACGAGCAGTACTTC.

The chain links TRBV4-3 to TRBJ2-7; D remains unclear. V was clipped by 0 bases and J by 6 bases, with 9 bases between them. CDR1 LGHNA and CDR2 YSLEER come from the germline V gene. This CDR3 region has 13 residues. The CDR3 DNA reads as TGCGCCAGCAGCCAAGATCGGGTGCGCGAGCAGTACTTC. It specifies CASSQDRVREQYF.

V usage is TRBV28 and J usage is TRBJ1-2; 10 positions match TRBD1. Trimming at V came to 6 bases and at J to 4 bases, leaving 5 bases not matched to a gene. Germline V CDR1 and CDR2: MDHEN, SYDVKM. The CDR3 loop spans 14 amino acids. CDR3 nucleotides: TGTGCCAGCAGCCGGGGGACAGGGGTCTATGGCTACACCTTC. This gives the protein CASSRGTGVYGYTF.

The chain couples TRBV7-9 to TRBJ2-1, with D possibly TRBD2 on 6 matching bases. The V gene lost 2 bases and the J gene lost 5 bases, with 13 bases spanning the gap. CDR1 and CDR2 from the germline V gene are SEHNR and FQNEAQ (reference sequence). The CDR3 has 15 amino acids. CDR3 DNA sequence: TGTGCCAGCAGCTTATCAGCAGCGGGTAACAATGAGCAGTTCTTC. It encodes CASSLSAAGNNEQFF.

V and J are TRBV5-4 and TRBJ1-6, with 7 bases identical to TRBD1. With 4 bases clipped from V and 7 bases from J, the junction kept 11 bases outside the gene matches. CDR1 SGHNT and CDR2 YYREEE come from the germline V gene (reference sequence). There are 16 residues in the CDR3. The CDR3 DNA is TGTGCCAGCAGCCCAGGGGACAGTCGCAAAAATTCACCCCTCCACTTT. This gives the protein CASSPGDSRKNSPLHF. The full variable domain, in which reference TRBV5-4 and TRBJ1-6 provide the parts outside the CDR3, is ETGVTQSPTHLIKTRGQQVTLRCSSQSGHNTVSWYQQALGQGPQFIFQYYREEENGRGNFPPRFSGLQFPNYSSELNVNALELDDSALYLCASSPGDSRKNSPLHFGNGTRLTVT.

The chain carries TRBV28 and TRBJ1-1; no reliable D call. Germline-derived CDR1 and CDR2 are MDHEN and SYDVKM. The length of the CDR3 is 12 residues. With 10 bases removed from V and 0 bases from J, the gap between germline ends came to 9 bases. In nucleotides, the CDR3 is TGTGCCACCCGGGTTGTGAACACTGAAGCTTTCTTT. Residues: CATRVVNTEAFF.

V gene TRBV20-1 combines with J gene TRBJ2-1; D is uncertain. The V gene lost 3 bases and the J gene lost 10 bases, with 10 bases spanning the gap. Germline V gene data show CDR1 as DFQATT and CDR2 as SNEGSKA (reference sequence). This CDR3 comprises 11 residues. Here the CDR3 DNA reads TGCAGTGCTAGTGGGTGGAGCGAGCAGTTCTTC. It is translated as CSASGWSEQFF.

This clone was counted a few times. The chain couples TRBV6-5 to TRBJ1-5; possibly TRBD1 for D (5 bases). The CDR3 sequence is 15 residues long. Trimming stripped 6 bases from V and 0 bases from J, with 12 bases between. CDR1 MNHEY and CDR2 SVGAGI come from the germline V gene. As DNA, the CDR3 is TGTGCCAGCAGGGTATCAGGGTATAGCAATCAGCCCCAGCATTTT. Amino acids: CASRVSGYSNQPQHF.